These 27 T cell receptor beta chains were sequenced from one sample in a study of cytomegalovirus exposure and HLA in healthy donors. The PCR had 60 Vbeta and 13 Jbeta primers. Clones were read by immunoSEQ multiplex PCR, and TCRdb kept only the in-frame ones, dropping some. The profile shows 150,000 to 200,000 clones, 77% of them singletons. Sequences were obtained from PBMCs. The receptors shown here come from a young man in good health and CMV-seronegative.

The V gene is TRBV25-1, the J gene TRBJ2-3, with 7 bases lining up with TRBD1. The CDR3 is made up of 18 amino acids. The V and J ends lost 5 bases and 6 bases, in that order; junction bases with no gene match: 20. Germline values: CDR1 MGHDK, CDR2 SYGVNS. CDR3 bases: TGTGCCAGCAGTCCGGCGTTCGACAGGGAAGGTTGGTGGGATACGCAGTATTTT. It codes for CASSPAFDREGWWDTQYF.

DNA for the CDR3: TGTGCCAGCAGGGAGGACAGGGGAGATACGCAGTATTTT. Protein product: CASREDRGDTQYF. The chain employs TRBV2 and TRBJ2-3; 9 nucleotides match TRBD1. Germline values: CDR1 SNHLY, CDR2 FYNNEI. The V and J ends lost 6 bases and 5 bases, in that order; junction bases with no gene match: 3. The CDR3 sequence is 13 residues long.

The chain joins TRBV18 to TRBJ1-5; 9 bases align to TRBD1. Trimming at V came to 5 bases and at J to 0 bases, leaving 2 bases not matched to a gene. Germline V CDR1 and CDR2: KGHSH, LQKENI. The CDR3 has 15 residues. CDR3 sequence: CASSTTGGSNQPQHF. The CDR3 coding sequence is TGTGCCAGCTCAACGACAGGGGGTAGCAATCAGCCCCAGCATTTT.

V is TRBV30 and J is TRBJ2-4; the D gene is possibly TRBD2 (5 bases). V lost 7 bases and J 2 bases, leaving 18 bases between the germline ends. Germline V gene sequence: CDR1 GTSNPN, CDR2 SVGIG (reference sequence). CDR3 length: 15 residues. This CDR3 reads CAFSALVGTKNIQYF. In DNA, the CDR3 is TGTGCCTTTAGCGCACTCGTGGGGACCAAAAACATTCAGTACTTC.

This chain connects TRBV2 to TRBJ1-2, with unresolved D. CDR1 SNHLY and CDR2 FYNNEI come from the germline V gene. Trimming removed 2 bases from V and 4 bases from J, with 17 bases in between. This CDR3 contains 16 residues. CDR3 amino acids: CASSELIQVSPYGYTF. CDR3 DNA: TGTGCCAGCAGTGAACTCATTCAGGTATCCCCCTATGGCTACACCTTC.

This chain uses TRBV5-1 with TRBJ2-3; D call uncertain. V was shortened by 2 bases and J by 4 bases, with 11 bases between the two germline ends. The CDR3 is made up of 14 amino acids. Looked up from germline, CDR1 is SGHRS and CDR2 is YFSETQ. The CDR3 is CASSFGTDADTQYF. CDR3 bases: TGCGCCAGCAGCTTTGGAACAGACGCAGATACGCAGTATTTT.

Only a few counts were recorded for this clone. J is TRBJ1-3 and V is TRBV4-3, with D unclear. Trimming shortened V by 1 base and J by 1 base, and 11 bases separated the two germline ends. From germline, CDR1 is LGHNA and CDR2 YSLEER. The CDR3 runs to 16 residues. CDR3 coding DNA: TGCGCCAGCAGCCAAGCTAGCTTCCTTTCTGGAAACACCATATATTTT. Protein: CASSQASFLSGNTIYF.

This chain joins TRBV6-5 and TRBJ2-6, with unresolved D. CDR3 length: 16 residues. Trimming left V 0 bases short and J 0 bases short, with 6 bases between. Germline V gene lookup returns CDR1 MNHEY and CDR2 SVGAGI. CDR3 nucleotide sequence: TGTGCCAGCAGTTACTCTGTCAACTCTGGGGCCAACGTCCTGACTTTC. Translating it yields CASSYSVNSGANVLTF.

The chain is built from TRBV9 and TRBJ2-7; 7 nucleotides align to TRBD2. The CDR3 is 15 amino acids. V lost 4 bases to trimming and J lost 0 bases; unmatched junction nucleotides: 7. Germline V CDR1 and CDR2: SGDLS, YYNGEE. CDR3 amino acids: CASSSRGDLSYEQYF. The CDR3 DNA follows: TGTGCCAGCAGCTCCCGGGGGGACCTCTCCTACGAGCAGTACTTC.

This clone was counted a few times. V gene TRBV2 combines with J gene TRBJ1-2, with 10 bases lining up with TRBD1. The J segment lost 4 bases and the V segment lost 6 bases, leaving 8 bases of the junction unmatched. The V gene's germline CDR1 is SNHLY and CDR2 FYNNEI. CDR3 length equals 15 residues. The CDR3 DNA reads TGTGCCAGCAGCGCATTCGGGGACAGGGGCTATGGCTACACCTTC. This encodes CASSAFGDRGYGYTF.

This clone was seen only a few times. The rearrangement uses TRBV21-1 and TRBJ1-4. TRBV21-1 is marked as a pseudogene. The CDR3 sequence is 16 residues long. The CDR3 DNA sequence: TGTGCCAGCAGTAGATGGGGGGCGCGGGAGGGTGAAAAACTGTTTTTT. It codes for CASSRWGAREGEKLFF.

The V call is TRBV5-3, the J call TRBJ2-7; D is possibly TRBD1 (5 bases). TRBV5-3 is classed as an ORF, of uncertain function. V was trimmed by 5 bases and J by 0 bases, leaving 12 bases between them. CDR3 length: 14 residues. CDR3 amino acids: CARSLRTNSYEQYF. CDR3 nucleotides: TGTGCCAGAAGTTTGCGGACAAACTCCTACGAGCAGTACTTC.

The V and J genes are TRBV4-1 and TRBJ2-4; 10 bases line up with TRBD2. This CDR3 contains 18 residues. The V and J ends lost 3 bases and 5 bases, in that order; junction bases with no gene match: 13. Germline V gene sequence: CDR1 MGHRA, CDR2 YSYEKL. This chain's CDR3 is CASSHILAGTKLQNIQYF. CDR3 DNA: TGCGCCAGCAGCCACATACTAGCGGGAACCAAATTACAAAACATTCAGTACTTC.

This clone was picked up one time. This chain connects TRBV11-2 to TRBJ1-1; the D gene is possibly TRBD1 (6 bases). Germline assignment: CDR1 SGHAT and CDR2 FQNNGV. Trimming removed 5 bases from V and 0 bases from J, with 16 bases in between. The CDR3 length is 16 residues. This CDR3 is CASSIATGPMNTEAFF. Written as DNA, the CDR3 is TGTGCCAGCAGCATAGCGACAGGTCCGATGAACACTGAAGCTTTCTTT.

A few counts support this clone. The rearrangement links TRBV7-2 to TRBJ2-7; TRBD2 might be the D (6 bases). The V and J ends lost 5 bases and 2 bases respectively, with 13 bases between them. The CDR3 spans 14 residues. Germline V gene sequence: CDR1 SGHTA, CDR2 FQGNSA. The CDR3 is CASSPRRGPYEQYF. The CDR3 nucleotides are TGTGCCAGCAGCCCTAGGCGGGGCCCCTACGAGCAGTACTTC.

The genes are TRBV5-6 and TRBJ1-2; the D is unclear. The CDR3 length is 15 residues. Per germline, CDR1 SGHDT and CDR2 YYEEEE. Trimming took 0 bases from V and 6 from J, leaving 15 bases between them. In DNA, the CDR3 is TGTGCCAGCAGCTTGGAACTCATAAGTTTTCATGGCTACACCTTC. This codes for CASSLELISFHGYTF.

Concerning this clone itself: Relative to the germline gene, one junction end is altered; a read error may explain this. DNA of the CDR3: TGTGCCAGCGGTTTGGTAGCGGGGATAGAGACCCAGTACTTC. Its translation is CASGLVAGIETQYF. This chain joins TRBV27 and TRBJ2-5; 8 bases are a match to TRBD2. Germline V gene data show CDR1 as MNHEY and CDR2 as SMNVEV (reference sequence). This CDR3 region has 14 residues.

This sequence joins TRBV7-8 and TRBJ2-7; D call uncertain. CDR3 size: 14 residues. Germline V gives CDR1 SGHVS, CDR2 FQNEAQ. V gave up 3 bases and J gave up 2 bases, with 11 bases separating them. DNA of the CDR3: TGTGCCAGCAGCTTTTTGTTTTCCACCTACGAGCAGTACTTC. Protein product: CASSFLFSTYEQYF.

J is TRBJ1-4 and V is TRBV5-8, with D perhaps matching TRBD1 (5 bases). Germline loops: CDR1 SGHTS, CDR2 YDEGEE. Trimming took off 4 bases at V and 0 bases at J, with 19 bases between the two ends. The CDR3 is 18 amino acids. DNA for the CDR3: TGTGCCAGCAGCCAGGGTGATGTGGTCCTTGCAACTAATGAAAAACTGTTTTTT. Residues: CASSQGDVVLATNEKLFF.

V is TRBV7-2 and J is TRBJ1-3; D gene uncertain. The V end was cut by 5 bases, the J end by 2 bases, with 4 bases between. The germline V gene has CDR1 SGHTA and CDR2 FQGNSA. The CDR3 spans 12 residues. CDR3 region: CASSPTGNTIYF. As DNA, the CDR3 is TGTGCCAGCAGCCCCACTGGAAACACCATATATTTT.

The rearrangement links TRBV11-2 to TRBJ2-1, with TRBD2 identical over 8 bases. V gave up 5 bases and J gave up 3 bases; unmatched junction bases: 6. This CDR3 region has 15 residues. Germline CDR1 reads SGHAT; CDR2 reads FQNNGV. The CDR3 DNA reads as TGTGCCAGCAGCCGCCGGGAGGGGGTCTACAATGAGCAGTTCTTC. Protein product: CASSRREGVYNEQFF.

The chain carries TRBV7-6 and TRBJ2-1; 7 nucleotides line up with TRBD1. Trimming removed 6 bases from V and 0 bases from J; junction bases left unmatched: 5. Germline assignment: CDR1 SGHVS and CDR2 FNYEAQ. The CDR3 consists of 15 residues. DNA for the CDR3: TGTGCCAGCAGACCGACAGGGAGCTCCTACAATGAGCAGTTCTTC. It yields the protein CASRPTGSSYNEQFF. The full variable domain, its missing parts supplied by reference TRBV7-6 and TRBJ2-1, is GAGVSQSPRYKVTKRGQDVALRCDPISGHVSLYWYRQALGQGPEFLTYFNYEAQQDKSGLPNDRFSAERPEGSISTLTIQRTEQRDSAMYRCASRPTGSSYNEQFFGPGTRLTVL.

V usage is TRBV19 and J usage is TRBJ2-7, with 8 bases lining up with TRBD1. Germline V lookup: CDR1 LNHDA, CDR2 SQIVND (reference sequence). The CDR3 totals 16 residues. Losses at the gene ends were 3 bases for V and 2 bases for J; bases not matched to a gene: 9. The CDR3 DNA is TGTGCCAGTAGTATCCGAGGGCAGGGGGCGGCCTACGAGCAGTACTTC. It yields the protein CASSIRGQGAAYEQYF.

This clone occurred once. The chain recombines TRBV27 with TRBJ2-3; D is ambiguous. Germline lookup yields CDR1 MNHEY and CDR2 SMNVEV (reference sequence). CDR3 size: 14 residues. V was clipped by 7 bases and J by 5 bases, with 16 bases between them. DNA of the CDR3: TGTGCCAGCACCTCCGCCCCTTACTTAGATACGCAGTATTTT. Its translation: CASTSAPYLDTQYF.

This chain connects TRBV7-9 to TRBJ2-7, with 8 bases aligning to TRBD1. Germline CDR1 SEHNR, CDR2 FQNEAQ (reference sequence). The CDR3 length is 15 residues. Trimming at V came to 6 bases and at J to 1 base, leaving 8 bases not matched to a gene. Here the CDR3 reads CASSVRGRGSYEQYF. In DNA, the CDR3 is TGTGCCAGCAGTGTCAGGGGGCGCGGGTCCTACGAGCAGTACTTC.

The chain joins TRBV7-8 to TRBJ2-5; no clear D. The CDR3 contains 11 residues. Trimming took off 8 bases at V and 2 bases at J, with 6 bases between the two ends. Germline V gene lookup returns CDR1 SGHVS and CDR2 FQNEAQ. The CDR3 spells CASGQQETQYF. The CDR3 DNA sequence: TGTGCCAGCGGGCAACAAGAGACCCAGTACTTC.

This chain uses TRBV29-1 with TRBJ1-2, with D hard to call. V gave up 4 bases and J gave up 2 bases, with 11 bases separating them. The CDR3 length is 13 residues. Germline-derived CDR1 and CDR2 are SQVTM and ANQGSEA. The CDR3 DNA reads TGCAGCGTTGCAATGGGTAGCAACTATGGCTACACCTTC. This encodes CSVAMGSNYGYTF.